Following are 13 T cell receptor beta chains from one sample sequenced in a study of blood T cell repertoires in COVID-19. The protocol was immunoSEQ multiplex PCR, while the TCRdb copy is restricted to in-frame clones and leaves out a portion. The sample lists 250,000 to 300,000 clones, approximately 90% seen once, with around 2% in the top ten. The specimen was PBMCs or T cells enriched from blood (not recorded which). The receptors derive from a woman aged 60-75 years in a cohort exposed to, infected with or recovered from COVID-19 (not recorded which).

This clone appeared a few times. The chain links TRBV14 to TRBJ2-1, with 10 bases that match TRBD2. Germline CDR1 and CDR2: SGHDN and FVKESK. The CDR3 sequence is 17 residues long. The V and J ends lost 4 bases and 0 bases, in that order; junction bases with no gene match: 6. The CDR3 region has the DNA TGTGCCAGCAGCCGCCCGACTAGCGGGTCCTCCTACAATGAGCAGTTCTTC. This encodes CASSRPTSGSSYNEQFF.

This chain uses TRBV28 with TRBJ1-2; 12 nucleotides line up with TRBD1. The CDR3 has 16 residues. V was pared by 4 bases and J by 3 bases, with 6 bases of the junction left unmatched. Germline V gives CDR1 MDHEN, CDR2 SYDVKM. The CDR3 DNA sequence: TGTGCCAGCAGTTCTGCCGGGACAGGGGGCTACTATGGCTACACCTTC. Its protein product is CASSSAGTGGYYGYTF.

The rearrangement joins TRBV15 to TRBJ2-2; D is uncertain. This CDR3 region has 13 residues. The germline V gene encodes CDR1 LNHNV and CDR2 YYDKDF (reference sequence). V lost 0 bases to trimming and J lost 6 bases, with 5 bases between them. The CDR3: CATSREEAGELFF. As DNA, the CDR3 is TGTGCCACCAGCAGAGAAGAGGCCGGGGAGCTGTTTTTT. Filled out from reference TRBV15 and TRBJ2-2, the complete variable domain reads DAMVIQNPRYQVTQFGKPVTLSCSQTLNHNVMYWYQQKSSQAPKLLFHYYDKDFNNEADTPDNFQSRRPNTSFCFLDIRSPGLGDTAMYLCATSREEAGELFFGEGSRLTVL.

V usage is TRBV6-5 and J usage is TRBJ2-7; TRBD2 might be the D (5 bases). CDR3 size: 15 residues. The V and J ends lost 2 bases and 2 bases respectively, with 13 bases between them. From germline, CDR1 is MNHEY and CDR2 SVGAGI. The CDR3 here is CASSYRERNTYEQYF. The DNA of the CDR3 is TGTGCCAGCAGTTACCGGGAAAGGAACACCTACGAGCAGTACTTC.

The genes are TRBV30 and TRBJ2-7, with D perhaps TRBD2 (5 bases). In germline, CDR1 is GTSNPN, CDR2 SVGIG (reference sequence). The length of the CDR3 is 15 residues. V was cut by 1 base and J by 4 bases, with 17 bases left in between. As DNA, the CDR3 is TGTGCCTGGAGTGGCCCCCTAGCAACTGGGTACGAGCAGTACTTC. It codes for CAWSGPLATGYEQYF.

The CDR3 sequence is CASLRATGELFF. CDR3 coding DNA: TGTGCCAGCCTGCGGGCCACCGGGGAGCTGTTTTTT. The chain employs TRBV5-4 and TRBJ2-2; D possibly corresponds to TRBD2 (5 bases). The CDR3 spans 12 residues. The germline V gene has CDR1 SGHNT and CDR2 YYREEE (reference sequence). Trimming removed 7 bases at V and 4 bases at J, with 8 bases between.

V gene TRBV4-1 combines with J gene TRBJ2-2; 12 nucleotides match TRBD2. This CDR3 is 18 amino acids long. Germline assignment: CDR1 MGHRA and CDR2 YSYEKL. V gave up 1 base and J gave up 6 bases; unmatched junction bases: 9. CDR3 DNA: TGCGCCAGCAGCCAAGGGTTTCAGGCTAGCGGGAGGGCCGGGGAGCTGTTTTTT. It translates to CASSQGFQASGRAGELFF.

This clone was seen only once. The genes are TRBV2 and TRBJ2-1; 13 bases map to TRBD2. Germline V lookup: CDR1 SNHLY, CDR2 FYNNEI. V shed 5 bases, J shed 7 bases, and the junction held 8 bases outside the gene matches. CDR3 length: 16 amino acids. The CDR3 region has the DNA TGTGCCAGCAGTCAGGGACTAGCGGGACTTGAAAATGAGCAGTTCTTC. Amino acid sequence: CASSQGLAGLENEQFF.

The rearrangement uses TRBV7-2 and TRBJ2-2; TRBD2 agrees at 8 bases. The CDR3 length is 16 residues. Trimming cost V 5 bases and J 6 bases; bases outside gene matches: 11. Germline V gene sequence: CDR1 SGHTA, CDR2 FQGNSA. CDR3 in DNA: TGTGCCAGCAGCGCACGTAGCGGGAAAGGGGCCGGGGAGCTGTTTTTT. It is translated as CASSARSGKGAGELFF.

The rearrangement links TRBV19 to TRBJ2-7; 7 nucleotides match TRBD2. V lost 6 bases, J lost 2 bases, and 4 bases stayed unmatched. Germline assignment: CDR1 LNHDA and CDR2 SQIVND (reference sequence). The CDR3 has 13 amino acids. This CDR3 is CASSLRGAYEQYF. The CDR3 DNA reads TGTGCCAGTAGCCTCCGGGGGGCCTACGAGCAGTACTTC.

The chain recombines TRBV9 with TRBJ1-6; D is perhaps TRBD1 (6 bases). Trimming removed 4 bases at V and 6 bases at J, with 14 bases between. Germline V lookup: CDR1 SGDLS, CDR2 YYNGEE. The length of the CDR3 is 15 residues. In DNA, the CDR3 is TGTGCCAGCAGCTCCTCAGGACAGATTAATTCACCCCTCCACTTT. Translation: CASSSSGQINSPLHF.

The chain employs TRBV5-6 and TRBJ1-1; D is unclear. Germline V gene lookup returns CDR1 SGHDT and CDR2 YYEEEE. This CDR3 region has 15 residues. With 4 bases removed from V and 1 base from J, the gap between germline ends came to 14 bases. The CDR3 protein is CASSPPRSKNTEAFF. The CDR3 DNA follows: TGTGCCAGCAGCCCCCCCAGGTCGAAGAACACTGAAGCTTTCTTT.

V gene TRBV2 combines with J gene TRBJ1-5; no clear D gene. The CDR3 has 14 amino acids. Germline V lookup: CDR1 SNHLY, CDR2 FYNNEI. V was trimmed by 8 bases and J by 3 bases, leaving 14 bases between them. CDR3 protein: CASLQQRDNQPQHF. CDR3 nucleotides: TGTGCCAGCCTACAGCAGCGGGACAATCAGCCCCAGCATTTT.